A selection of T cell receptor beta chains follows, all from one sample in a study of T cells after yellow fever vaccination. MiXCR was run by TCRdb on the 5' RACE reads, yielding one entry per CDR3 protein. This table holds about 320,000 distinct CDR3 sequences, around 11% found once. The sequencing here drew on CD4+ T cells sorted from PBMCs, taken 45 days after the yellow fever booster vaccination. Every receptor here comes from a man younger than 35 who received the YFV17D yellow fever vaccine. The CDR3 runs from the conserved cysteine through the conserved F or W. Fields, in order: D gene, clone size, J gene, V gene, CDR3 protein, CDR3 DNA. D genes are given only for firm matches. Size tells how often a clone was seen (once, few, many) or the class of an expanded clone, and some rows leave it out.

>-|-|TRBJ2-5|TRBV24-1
CATSDPRQPSEYF
TGTGCCACCAGTGACCCTCGACAGCCCTCGGAGTACTTC
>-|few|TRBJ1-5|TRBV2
CASSKDLWSNQPQHF
TGTGCCAGCAGTAAAGACCTGTGGAGCAATCAGCCCCAGCATTTT
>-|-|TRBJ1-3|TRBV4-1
CASSATPGLPRDTIYF
TGCGCCAGCAGCGCCACTCCGGGTCTCCCGCGGGACACCATATATTTT
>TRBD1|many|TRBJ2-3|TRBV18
CASSRTGSTDTQYF
TGTGCCAGCTCTCGGACAGGGAGCACAGATACGCAGTATTTT
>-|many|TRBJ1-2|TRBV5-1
CASSLVPGRLLPYGYTF
TGCGCCAGCAGCTTGGTTCCAGGGCGACTCTTGCCTTATGGCTACACCTTC
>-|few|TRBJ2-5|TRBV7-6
CASSSPIDTSAETEYF
TGTGCCAGCAGCTCACCCATAGATACGTCAGCTGAGACCGAGTACTTC
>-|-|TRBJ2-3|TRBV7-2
CASSWAPRDTQYF
TGTGCCAGCAGCTGGGCCCCCCGAGATACGCAGTATTTT
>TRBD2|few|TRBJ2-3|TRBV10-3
CAISVTSGATDTQYF
TGTGCCATCAGTGTGACTAGCGGGGCCACAGATACGCAGTATTTT
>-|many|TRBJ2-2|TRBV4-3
CASSQVTGAFTGELFF
TGCGCCAGCAGCCAAGTAACGGGTGCCTTCACCGGGGAGCTGTTTTTT
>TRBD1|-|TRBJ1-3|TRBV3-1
CASSGTASGNTIYF
TGTGCCAGCAGCGGGACAGCCTCTGGAAACACCATATATTTT
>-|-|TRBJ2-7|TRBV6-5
CASSSTLQGDEQYF
TGTGCCAGCAGTTCCACCCTACAGGGTGACGAGCAGTACTTC
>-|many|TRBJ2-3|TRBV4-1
CASSQAGLIPDTQYF
TGCGCCAGCAGCCAAGCGGGGCTAATTCCAGATACGCAGTATTTT
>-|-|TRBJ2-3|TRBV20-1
CSARGAGITDTQYF
TGCAGTGCTAGGGGGGCAGGGATCACAGATACGCAGTATTTT
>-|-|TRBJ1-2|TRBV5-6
CASSPTVGGYTF
TGTGCCAGCAGCCCTACTGTGGGTGGCTACACCTTC
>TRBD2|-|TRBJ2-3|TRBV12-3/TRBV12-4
CASILHRLAGAGDTQYF
TGTGCCAGCATTCTCCATCGACTAGCGGGGGCCGGAGATACGCAGTATTTT
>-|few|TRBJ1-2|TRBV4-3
CASSQAGYGYTF
TGCGCCAGCAGCCAAGCAGGGTATGGCTACACCTTC
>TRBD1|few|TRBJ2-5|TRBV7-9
CASSRTGASVDTQYF
TGTGCCAGCAGCCGGACAGGGGCCTCCGTGGATACCCAGTACTTC
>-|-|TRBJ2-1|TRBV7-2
CASSLLAMHEQFF
TGTGCCAGCAGCTTGCTAGCGATGCATGAGCAGTTCTTC
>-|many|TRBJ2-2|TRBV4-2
CASSQDVAEGTGELFF
TGTGCCAGCAGCCAAGATGTCGCCGAAGGGACCGGGGAGCTGTTTTTT
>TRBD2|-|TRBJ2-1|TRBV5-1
CASRLTSGGDKQFF
TGCGCCAGCAGATTGACTAGCGGGGGGGATAAGCAGTTCTTC
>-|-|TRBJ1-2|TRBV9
CASSVEGRSYGYTF
TGTGCCAGCAGCGTAGAAGGCAGAAGCTATGGCTACACCTTC
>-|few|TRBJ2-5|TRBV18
CASSTRTLRGETQYF
TGTGCCAGCTCAACGCGGACACTCCGGGGAGAGACCCAGTACTTC
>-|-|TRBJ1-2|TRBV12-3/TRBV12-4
CASSLGDVRSYGYTF
TGTGCCAGCAGTTTAGGGGATGTACGTAGCTATGGCTACACCTTC
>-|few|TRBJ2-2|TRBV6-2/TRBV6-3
CASSYRVNTGELFF
TGTGCCAGCAGTTACAGGGTAAACACCGGGGAGCTGTTTTTT
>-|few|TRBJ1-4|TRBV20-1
CSANDPATNEKLFF
TGCAGTGCAAATGACCCTGCAACTAATGAAAAACTGTTTTTT
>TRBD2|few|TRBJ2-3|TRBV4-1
CASSQGLAGGADTQYF
TGCGCCAGCAGCCAAGGACTAGCGGGGGGTGCAGATACGCAGTATTTT
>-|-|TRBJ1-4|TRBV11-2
CASSLWSGIEEEKLFF
TGTGCCAGCAGCTTATGGTCAGGGATCGAAGAGGAAAAACTGTTTTTT
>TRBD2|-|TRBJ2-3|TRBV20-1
CSARVGSGGTDTQYF
TGCAGTGCTAGAGTTGGTAGCGGGGGAACAGATACGCAGTATTTT
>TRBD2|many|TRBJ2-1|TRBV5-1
CASSPSSGVYNEQFF
TGCGCCAGCAGCCCCTCCAGCGGGGTCTACAATGAGCAGTTCTTC
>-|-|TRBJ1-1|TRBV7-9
CASRYGGTEAFF
TGTGCCAGCAGGTACGGAGGGACTGAAGCTTTCTTT
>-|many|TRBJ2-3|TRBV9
CASSVNGISTDTQYF
TGTGCCAGCAGCGTAAACGGCATAAGCACAGATACGCAGTATTTT
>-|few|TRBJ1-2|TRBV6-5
CASRRDGPYGYTF
TGTGCCAGCAGAAGGGACGGTCCCTATGGCTACACCTTC
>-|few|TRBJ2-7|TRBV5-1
CASGIQTGSSYEQYF
TGCGCCAGCGGGATCCAGACGGGATCTTCCTACGAGCAGTACTTC
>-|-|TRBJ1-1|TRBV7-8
CASSLSQVPGPEAFF
TGTGCCAGCAGCTTATCCCAGGTACCGGGACCCGAAGCTTTCTTT
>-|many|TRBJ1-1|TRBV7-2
CASSSDGNTEAFF
TGTGCCAGCAGCTCGGACGGGAACACTGAAGCTTTCTTT
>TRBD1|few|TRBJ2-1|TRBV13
CASSTKGQGLNEQFF
TGTGCCAGCAGCACCAAGGGACAGGGGCTCAATGAGCAGTTCTTC